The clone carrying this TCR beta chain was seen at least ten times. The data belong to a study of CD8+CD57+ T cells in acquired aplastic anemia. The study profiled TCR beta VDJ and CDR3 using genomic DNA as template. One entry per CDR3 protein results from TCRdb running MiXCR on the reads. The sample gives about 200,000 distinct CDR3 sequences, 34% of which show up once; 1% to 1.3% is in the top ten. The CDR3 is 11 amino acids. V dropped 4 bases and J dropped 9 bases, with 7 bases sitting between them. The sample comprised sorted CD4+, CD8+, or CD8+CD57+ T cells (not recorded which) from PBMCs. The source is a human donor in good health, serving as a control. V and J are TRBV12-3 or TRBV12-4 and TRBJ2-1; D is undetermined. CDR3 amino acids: CASSYSVEQFF. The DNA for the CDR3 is TGTGCCAGCAGTTATTCCGTTGAGCAGTTCTTC.